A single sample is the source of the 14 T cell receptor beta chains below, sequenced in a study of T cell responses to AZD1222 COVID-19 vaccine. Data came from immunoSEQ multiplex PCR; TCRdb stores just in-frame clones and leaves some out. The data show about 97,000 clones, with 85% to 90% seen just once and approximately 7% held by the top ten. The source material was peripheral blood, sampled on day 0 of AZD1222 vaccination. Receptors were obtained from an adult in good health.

The CDR3 loop reads CASSSYSSYNSPLHF. CDR3 sequence (DNA): TGTGCCAGCAGCTCTTACAGCTCCTATAATTCACCCCTCCACTTT. This sequence joins TRBV13 and TRBJ1-6; no firm D call. Germline values: CDR1 PRHDT, CDR2 FYEKMQ (reference sequence). The CDR3 runs 15 residues. V was pared by 4 bases and J by 0 bases, with 7 bases between. Full variable domain (missing parts from reference TRBV13 and TRBJ1-6): AAGVIQSPRHLIKEKRETATLKCYPIPRHDTVYWYQQGPGQDPQFLISFYEKMQSDKGSIPDRFSAQQFSDYHSELNMSSLELGDSALYFCASSSYSSYNSPLHFGNGTRLTVT.

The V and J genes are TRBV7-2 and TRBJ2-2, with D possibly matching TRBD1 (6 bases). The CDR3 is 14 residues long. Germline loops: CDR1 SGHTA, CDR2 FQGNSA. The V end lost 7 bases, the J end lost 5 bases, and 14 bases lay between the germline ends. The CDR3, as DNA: TGTGCCAGCACCCCGGAAACAGGGACCGGGGAGCTGTTTTTT. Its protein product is CASTPETGTGELFF.

Written as DNA, the CDR3 is TGTGCCAGCAGCTTGTTTGCCGCGGGCACCGGGGAGCTGTTTTTT. It is translated as CASSLFAAGTGELFF. The chain has TRBV5-6 and TRBJ2-2; D possibly corresponds to TRBD2 (5 bases). The V gene's germline CDR1 is SGHDT and CDR2 YYEEEE. This CDR3 has 15 amino acids. V was cut by 1 base and J by 4 bases, with 11 bases left in between.

CDR3 protein: CASSIWTSGGAKQAKNIQYF. The CDR3 bases are TGTGCCAGTAGTATATGGACTAGCGGGGGGGCGAAACAAGCCAAAAACATTCAGTACTTC. The chain carries TRBV19 and TRBJ2-4; 15 nucleotides line up with TRBD2. The CDR3 extends over 20 amino acids. Trimming took 2 bases from V and 0 from J; bases not matched to a gene: 8. Germline V gene data show CDR1 as LNHDA and CDR2 as SQIVND (reference sequence).

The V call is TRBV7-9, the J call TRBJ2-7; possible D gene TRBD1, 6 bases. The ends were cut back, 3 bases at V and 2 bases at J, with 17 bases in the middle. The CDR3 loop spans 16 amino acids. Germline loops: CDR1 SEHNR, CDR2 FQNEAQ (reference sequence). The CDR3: CASSFPRGGRTYEQYF. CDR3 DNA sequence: TGTGCCAGCAGCTTTCCCAGGGGCGGGCGGACCTACGAGCAGTACTTC.

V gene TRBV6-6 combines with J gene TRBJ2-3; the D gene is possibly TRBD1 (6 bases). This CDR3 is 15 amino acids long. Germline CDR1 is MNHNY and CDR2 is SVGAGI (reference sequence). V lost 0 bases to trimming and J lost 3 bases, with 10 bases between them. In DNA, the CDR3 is TGTGCCAGCAGTTACTCTGGGGGCGTGACAGATACGCAGTATTTT. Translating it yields CASSYSGGVTDTQYF.

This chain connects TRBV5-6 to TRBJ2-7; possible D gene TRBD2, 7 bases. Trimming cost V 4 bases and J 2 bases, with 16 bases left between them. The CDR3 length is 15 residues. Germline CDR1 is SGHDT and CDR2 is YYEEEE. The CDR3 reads CASSQKQGRAYEQYF. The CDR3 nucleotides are TGTGCCAGCAGCCAGAAGCAGGGGAGGGCCTACGAGCAGTACTTC.

This CDR3 is CASSQAPGYEQYF. The CDR3 nucleotides read TGTGCCAGCAGCCAAGCCCCTGGCTACGAGCAGTACTTC. J is TRBJ2-7 and V is TRBV3-1 (or the pseudogene TRBV3-2), with unresolved D. The CDR3 length is 13 residues. V was cut by 1 base and J by 3 bases, with 7 bases left in between. CDR1 LGHDT and CDR2 YNNKEL come from the germline V gene (reference sequence).

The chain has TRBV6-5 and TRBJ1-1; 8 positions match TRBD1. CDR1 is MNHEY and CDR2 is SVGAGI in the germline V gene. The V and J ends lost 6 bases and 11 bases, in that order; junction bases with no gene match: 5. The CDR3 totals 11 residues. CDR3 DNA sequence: TGTGCCAGCAGGACACAGGGGGAGGCTTTCTTT. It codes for CASRTQGEAFF.

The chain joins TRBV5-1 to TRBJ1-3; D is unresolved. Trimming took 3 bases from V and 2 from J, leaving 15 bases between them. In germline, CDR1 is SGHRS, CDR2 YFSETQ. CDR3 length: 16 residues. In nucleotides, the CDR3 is TGCGCCAGCAGCTCTAACCCGCTGAGCCCTGGAAACACCATATATTTT. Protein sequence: CASSSNPLSPGNTIYF.

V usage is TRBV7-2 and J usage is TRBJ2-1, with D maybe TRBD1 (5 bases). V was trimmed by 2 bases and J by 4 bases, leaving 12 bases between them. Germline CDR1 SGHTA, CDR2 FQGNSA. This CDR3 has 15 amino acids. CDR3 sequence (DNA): TGTGCCAGCAGCTTAACCAGGGCAGGGTACAATGAGCAGTTCTTC. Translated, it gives CASSLTRAGYNEQFF.

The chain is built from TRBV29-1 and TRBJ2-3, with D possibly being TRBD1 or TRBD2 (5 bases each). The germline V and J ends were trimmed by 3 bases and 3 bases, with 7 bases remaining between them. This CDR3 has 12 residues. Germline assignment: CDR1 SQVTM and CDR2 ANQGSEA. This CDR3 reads CSVDEGTDTQYF. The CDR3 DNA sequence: TGCAGCGTTGATGAGGGGACAGATACGCAGTATTTT.

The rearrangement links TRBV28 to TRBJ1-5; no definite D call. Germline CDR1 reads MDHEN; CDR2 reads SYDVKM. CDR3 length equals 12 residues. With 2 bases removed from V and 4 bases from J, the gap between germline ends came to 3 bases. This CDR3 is CASSLRNQPQHF. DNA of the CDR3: TGTGCCAGCAGTTTAAGAAATCAGCCCCAGCATTTT.

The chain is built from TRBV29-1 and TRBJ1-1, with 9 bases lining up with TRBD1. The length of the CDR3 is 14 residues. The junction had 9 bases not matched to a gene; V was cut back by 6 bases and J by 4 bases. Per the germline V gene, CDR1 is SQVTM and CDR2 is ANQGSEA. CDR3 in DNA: TGCAGCGTCTCAAAGGGGACAGGGCGCACTGAAGCTTTCTTT. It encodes CSVSKGTGRTEAFF.